This T cell receptor (beta chain) was obtained from a study of shared clonotypes between healthy human individuals (dated by TCRdb to 2020 to 2022). Looking at the study overall: The cohort comprised a couple of women and a few men aged 18 to 49 years. For each donor, three plates each were used for CD4 naive and CD4 memory, two plates were used for CD8 naive, and one plate was used for CD8 memory. To estimate repertoire size and how much clonotype sharing occurs between individuals, the study deeply sequenced the blood TCR repertoires of roughly 5 healthy adults. Different laboratories and diverse techniques were used to prepare libraries and sequence TCR repertoires, to increase sequencing depth and limit assay-specific biases. Per donor, leukapheresis produced somewhere between about 0.9 and 9 billion PBMCs.

Relative to germline, V is 1 base shorter and J is 4 bases shorter, with 13 bases between their ends. Based on the germline V gene (reference sequence), the CDR1 and CDR2 sequences are LNHDA and SQIVND. From the cysteine up to the phenylalanine, the CDR3 has a length of 15 residues. This entry keeps only the CDR3 DNA: 45 bases, framed from base 1. The donors were healthy, HIV-negative adults with no recently reported acute infections or vaccinations. Only Caucasian adults living in Nashville, Tennessee, USA were represented among the donors. CD4+ T cells were enriched by magnetic negative selection; naive cells were then positively selected on CD45RA, and the negative fraction formed the memory subset. Blood was collected by leukapheresis, and PBMCs were isolated by Ficoll-Histopaque density gradient centrifugation and then cryopreserved in liquid nitrogen vapor phase. Analytical flow cytometry was used to check the purity and quantity of each magnetically sorted T cell population. From each sorted fraction, genomic DNA was isolated and quantified by UV absorbance on a Nanodrop 2000c.

TCR CDR3 regions were amplified from genomic DNA by multiplex PCR using the deep immunoSEQ assay. For each cell subset, the extracted genomic DNA was distributed evenly across all wells of several immunoSEQ 96-well plates, and each plate served as one replicate. Each replicate PCR for sorted subsets received approximately 200 ng genomic DNA, equal to roughly 30,000 T cell genomes. The purified libraries were quantified using a Qubit 3.0 fluorometer, sized with a Bioanalyzer 2100, and then quantified again using the KAPA Library Quantification kit. A separate single-read 150-cycle Illumina NextSeq 550 flow cell was used to sequence each immunoSEQ 96-well plate. Regarding the original processing steps: Because only junctional sequences without quality scores were contained in the immunoSEQ output, filtering matching that applied to full-length reads could not be performed. Sequences were annotated with PyIR, a Python wrapper for IgBLAST v1.9, using IMGT germline references to assign V/J genes and CDR3. Reads were filtered out if the reads had weak V/J assignments (E-value above 1e-6), no CDR3, stop codons, out-of-frame junctions, or ambiguous translated residues. V3J clonotypes were defined by identical inferred V gene, J gene, and CDR3 amino acid sequence. Percentage overlap between repertoires was calculated by dividing the number of shared unique clonotypes by the size of the smaller repertoire. Three approaches were used to assess repertoire richness: RTK rarefaction, the Chao1 estimator, and Recon v2.1 estimates of unobserved clonotypes. Generation probabilities were computed with OLGA for all TCRbeta clonotypes obtained by the gDNA method from several donors. Not all clones reach the TCRdb copy of this immuneACCESS table, which keeps in-frame sequences only. Checked studies attribute under half of the gap to unresolved V genes and leave the rest unexplained. The V and J calls and clone size come from that table; D and trimming were worked out from the DNA. The sample yields some 1 million clones; approximately 68% were counted once. Clones ranked in the top ten supply about 1.5% of the sample.

As to this clone: Its antigen remains undetermined. Base qualities are not provided; no much larger clone lies one nucleotide away.

Broader findings and caveats from the paper: Naive subsets generally had larger estimated clonotype richness than memory subsets. Sampling was restricted to blood, and TCR repertoires in tissue are likely to differ from TCR repertoires in blood. Compared with non-shared clonotypes, clonotypes shared by all four sorted-subset donors had higher generation probabilities. Because the study included a small number of donors, the genetic and exposure-history diversity represented was limited. When several donors were compared, the shared fraction of clonotypes was about 5% for naive CD4, 3.5% for naive CD8, 2.3% for memory CD4, and less than 0.45% for memory CD8. Pairwise subsampling indicated that sequencing depth was expected to affect the degree of clonotype sharing among donors. Even with the large sequencing depth, rarefaction of the sorted-subset datasets indicated that sequencing was incomplete.

The V gene is TRBV19 and the J gene is TRBJ2-5, and possibly TRBD2, on 5 matching bases. Sample: memory CD4+ T cells sorted from blood. Taken with the paper, the label for cell subset or site translates to: CD45RA-negative fraction. The receptor comes from a young man in good health. The bases are TGTGCCAGTAGTATAGGGCCCGGACGGGGAGAGACCCAGTACTTC. This codes for CASSIGPGRGETQYF.